The TCR beta chain under discussion was sequenced for a study of tumor T cells in aggressive B-cell lymphoma. This CDR3 is built from 12 residues. This table comes from immunoSEQ multiplex PCR, and its TCRdb copy is limited to in-frame clones, with some not included. The sample lists approximately 4,200 clones, roughly nine tenths seen once, with 2% to 2.5% in the top ten. What was sequenced was tumor tissue. The TCR sequence derives from an adult with diffuse large B cell lymphoma. This chain uses TRBV21-1 with TRBJ2-1; TRBD2 is the table's D call and was not checked against the DNA. TRBV21-1 is classified as a pseudogene. As DNA, the CDR3 is TGTGCCAGCAGTCCGGTGCACAATGAGCAGTTCTTC. This translates into CASSPVHNEQFF.